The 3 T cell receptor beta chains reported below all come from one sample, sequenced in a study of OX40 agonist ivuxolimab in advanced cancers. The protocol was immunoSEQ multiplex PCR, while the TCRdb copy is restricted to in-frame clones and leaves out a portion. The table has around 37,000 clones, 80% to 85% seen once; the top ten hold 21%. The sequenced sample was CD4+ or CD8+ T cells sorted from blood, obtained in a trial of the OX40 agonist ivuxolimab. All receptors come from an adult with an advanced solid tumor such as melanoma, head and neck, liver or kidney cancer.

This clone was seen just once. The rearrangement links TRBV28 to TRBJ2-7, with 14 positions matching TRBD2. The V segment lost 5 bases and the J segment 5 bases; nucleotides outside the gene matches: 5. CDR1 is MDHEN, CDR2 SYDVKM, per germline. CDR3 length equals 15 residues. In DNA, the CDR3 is TGTGCCAGCAGTCCCTGGACTAGCGGGGGGAACGAGCAGTACTTC. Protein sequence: CASSPWTSGGNEQYF.

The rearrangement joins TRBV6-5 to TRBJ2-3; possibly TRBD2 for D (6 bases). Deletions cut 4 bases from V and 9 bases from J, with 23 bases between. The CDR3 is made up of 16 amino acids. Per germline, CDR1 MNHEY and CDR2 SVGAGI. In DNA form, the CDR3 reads TGTGCCAGCAGTTCCTTCCGCGGAGGGGCTGAAGGGACGCAGTATTTT. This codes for CASSSFRGGAEGTQYF.

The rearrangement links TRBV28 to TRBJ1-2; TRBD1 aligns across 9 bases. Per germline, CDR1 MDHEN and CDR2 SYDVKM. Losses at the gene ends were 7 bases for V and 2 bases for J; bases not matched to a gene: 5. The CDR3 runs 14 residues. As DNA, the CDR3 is TGTGCCAGCAATACAGGGGGCGCGAACTATGGCTACACCTTC. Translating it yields CASNTGGANYGYTF.